The present T cell receptor (beta chain) was sequenced within a study of early T cells in non-severe SARS-CoV-2 infection. Study in general: Chains were unpaired, as sequencing was done on bulk RNA from unsorted whole blood. Study-wide points: A preference for anti-spike CD8 responses marked VDJdb matching, which missed private and CD4 specificities.

Separate cDNA molecules each had unique molecular identifiers attached to them. TCRdb reprocessed the 5' RACE reads via MiXCR and lists one record per CDR3 protein. The sample has tens of thousands of distinct CDR3 sequences, under 14% seen once; the top ten hold about 9.4%. V was clipped by 5 bases and J by 6 bases; unmatched bases: 14. The length of the CDR3 is 16 residues. Germline V gene lookup returns CDR1 MGHRA and CDR2 YSYEKL. This clonotype was seen at least ten times. Antigen unknown. This receptor was obtained from an adult who was a healthcare worker with PCR-confirmed SARS-CoV-2 infection or an uninfected control (not recorded which). V usage is TRBV4-1 and J usage is TRBJ2-3, with 7 bases aligning to TRBD2. Specimen: whole blood. CDR3 coding DNA: TGCGCCAGCAGCAATTTTGAGCGGGACCTCCATGATACGCAGTATTTT. It specifies CASSNFERDLHDTQYF.